This T cell receptor beta chain was identified in a study of blood T cell repertoires in COVID-19. Background on the study: Sources were T cells, B-cell-depleted T cells, or PBMCs; the material itself was cDNA or gDNA.

V dropped 7 bases and J dropped 9; count of bases not matched to a gene: 7. The CDR3 runs 12 residues. Germline values: CDR1 SGHRS, CDR2 YFSETQ. Methods used by the authors: For nucleated cells, counts were estimated from reference gene primer amplification. Sequencing was performed with immunoSEQ multiplex PCR; in TCRdb, only in-frame clones are kept and a portion is missing. For V, J and clone size, that table is used; D and trimming come from the DNA. This table holds roughly 12,000 clones, approximately 88% found once. The TCR sequence derives from a woman aged 60-70 years with active COVID-19. This chain uses TRBV5-1 with TRBJ2-1; 7 nucleotides match TRBD1. Sequenced input: peripheral blood. CDR3 DNA sequence: TGCGCCAGCGGACCACAGGGGTTTGAGCAGTTCTTC. It translates to CASGPQGFEQFF.